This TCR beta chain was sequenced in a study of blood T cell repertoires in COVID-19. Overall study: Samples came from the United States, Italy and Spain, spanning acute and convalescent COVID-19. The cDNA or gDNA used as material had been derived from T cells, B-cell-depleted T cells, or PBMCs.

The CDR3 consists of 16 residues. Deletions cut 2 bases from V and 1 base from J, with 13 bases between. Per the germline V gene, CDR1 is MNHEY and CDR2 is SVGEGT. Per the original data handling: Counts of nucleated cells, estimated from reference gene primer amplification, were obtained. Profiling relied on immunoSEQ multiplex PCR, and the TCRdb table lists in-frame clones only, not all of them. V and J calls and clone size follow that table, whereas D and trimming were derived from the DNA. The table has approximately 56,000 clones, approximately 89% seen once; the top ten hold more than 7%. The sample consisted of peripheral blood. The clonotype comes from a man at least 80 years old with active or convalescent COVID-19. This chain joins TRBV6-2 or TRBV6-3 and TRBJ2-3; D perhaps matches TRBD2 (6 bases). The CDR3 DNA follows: TGTGCCAGCAGTTACGTAAGGGGCGGGGGCACAGATACGCAGTATTTT. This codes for CASSYVRGGGTDTQYF.